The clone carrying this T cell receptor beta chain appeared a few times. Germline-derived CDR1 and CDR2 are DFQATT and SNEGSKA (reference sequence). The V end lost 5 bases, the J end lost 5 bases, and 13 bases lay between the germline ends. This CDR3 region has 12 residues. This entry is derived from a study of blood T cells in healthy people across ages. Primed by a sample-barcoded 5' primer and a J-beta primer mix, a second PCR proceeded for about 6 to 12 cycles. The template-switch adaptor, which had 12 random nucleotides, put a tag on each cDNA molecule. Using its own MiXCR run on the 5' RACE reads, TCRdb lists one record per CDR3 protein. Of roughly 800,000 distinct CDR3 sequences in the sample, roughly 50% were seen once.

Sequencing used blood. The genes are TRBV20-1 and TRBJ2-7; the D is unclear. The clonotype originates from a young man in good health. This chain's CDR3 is CSAEPNSDEQYF. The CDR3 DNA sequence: TGCAGTGCTGAACCTAACTCGGACGAGCAGTACTTC.